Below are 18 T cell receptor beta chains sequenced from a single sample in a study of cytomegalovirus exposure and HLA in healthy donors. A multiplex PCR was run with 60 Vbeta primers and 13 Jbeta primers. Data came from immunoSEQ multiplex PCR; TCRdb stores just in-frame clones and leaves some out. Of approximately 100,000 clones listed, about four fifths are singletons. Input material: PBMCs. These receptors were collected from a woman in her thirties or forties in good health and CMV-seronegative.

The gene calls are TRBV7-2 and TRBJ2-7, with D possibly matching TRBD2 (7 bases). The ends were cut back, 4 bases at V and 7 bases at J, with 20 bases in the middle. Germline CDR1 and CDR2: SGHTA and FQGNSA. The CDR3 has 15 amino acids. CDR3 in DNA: TGTGCCAGCAGCTCTCAAATGGGGGGGGCTATGGAGCAGTACTTC. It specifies CASSSQMGGAMEQYF.

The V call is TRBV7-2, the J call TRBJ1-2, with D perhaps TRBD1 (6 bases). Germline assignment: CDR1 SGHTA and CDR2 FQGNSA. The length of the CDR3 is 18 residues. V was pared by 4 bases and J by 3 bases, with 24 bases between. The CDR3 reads CASSSAPIQGKFDYGYTF. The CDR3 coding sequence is TGTGCCAGCAGCTCCGCTCCGATACAGGGAAAGTTCGACTATGGCTACACCTTC.

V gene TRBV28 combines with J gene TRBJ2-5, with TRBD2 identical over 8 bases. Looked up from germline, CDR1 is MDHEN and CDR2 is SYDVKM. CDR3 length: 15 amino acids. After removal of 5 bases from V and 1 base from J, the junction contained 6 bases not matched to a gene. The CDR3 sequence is CASSTGTRIQETQYF. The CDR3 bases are TGTGCCAGCAGTACGGGGACTAGAATCCAAGAGACCCAGTACTTC.

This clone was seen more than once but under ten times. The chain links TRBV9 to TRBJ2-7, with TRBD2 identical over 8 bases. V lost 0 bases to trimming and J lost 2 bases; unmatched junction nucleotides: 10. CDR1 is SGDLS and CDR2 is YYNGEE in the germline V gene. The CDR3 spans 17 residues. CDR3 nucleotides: TGTGCCAGCAGCGTAGGCCCGAGGGAGCGGGGGACCTACGAGCAGTACTTC. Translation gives CASSVGPRERGTYEQYF.

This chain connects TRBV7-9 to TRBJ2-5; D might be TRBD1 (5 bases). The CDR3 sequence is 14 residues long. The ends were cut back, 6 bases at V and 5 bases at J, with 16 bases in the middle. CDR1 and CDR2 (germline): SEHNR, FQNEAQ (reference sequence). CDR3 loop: CASRQVGRGETQYF. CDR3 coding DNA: TGTGCCAGCAGACAAGTGGGGCGTGGGGAGACCCAGTACTTC.

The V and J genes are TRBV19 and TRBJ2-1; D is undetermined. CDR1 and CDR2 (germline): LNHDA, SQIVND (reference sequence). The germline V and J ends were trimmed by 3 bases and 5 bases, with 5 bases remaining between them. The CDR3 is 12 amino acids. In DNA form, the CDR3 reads TGTGCCAGTAGTATTCAGAACAATGAGCAGTTCTTC. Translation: CASSIQNNEQFF.

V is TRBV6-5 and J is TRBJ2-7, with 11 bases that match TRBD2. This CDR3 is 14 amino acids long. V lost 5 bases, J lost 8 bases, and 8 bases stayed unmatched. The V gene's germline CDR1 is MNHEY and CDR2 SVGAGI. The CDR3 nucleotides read TGTGCCAGCAGTATAGCGGGAGGGAATTTGCAGCAGTACTTC. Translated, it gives CASSIAGGNLQQYF.

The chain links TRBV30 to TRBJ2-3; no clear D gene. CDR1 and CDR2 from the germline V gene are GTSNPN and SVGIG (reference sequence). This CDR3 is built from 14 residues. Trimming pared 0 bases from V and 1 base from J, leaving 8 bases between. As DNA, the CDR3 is TGTGCCTGGAGTGTAGACACCCGCACAGATACGCAGTATTTT. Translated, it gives CAWSVDTRTDTQYF.

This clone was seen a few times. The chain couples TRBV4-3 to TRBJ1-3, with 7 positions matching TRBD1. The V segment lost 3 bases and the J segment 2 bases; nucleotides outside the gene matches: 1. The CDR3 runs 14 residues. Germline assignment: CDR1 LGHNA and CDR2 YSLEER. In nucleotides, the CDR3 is TGCGCCAGCAGCCAGACAGGGACTGGAAACACCATATATTTT. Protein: CASSQTGTGNTIYF.

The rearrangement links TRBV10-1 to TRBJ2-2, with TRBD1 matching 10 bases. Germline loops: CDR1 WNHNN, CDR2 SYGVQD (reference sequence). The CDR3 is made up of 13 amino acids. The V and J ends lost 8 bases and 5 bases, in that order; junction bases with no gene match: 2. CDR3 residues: CASDRGQTGELFF. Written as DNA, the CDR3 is TGCGCCAGCGACAGGGGGCAAACCGGGGAGCTGTTTTTT.

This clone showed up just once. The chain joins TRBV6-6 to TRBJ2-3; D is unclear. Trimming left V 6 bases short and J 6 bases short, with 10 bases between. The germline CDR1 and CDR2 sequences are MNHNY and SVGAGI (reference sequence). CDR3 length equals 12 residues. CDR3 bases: TGTGCCAGCAGCCCCACATCCGATACGCAGTATTTT. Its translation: CASSPTSDTQYF.

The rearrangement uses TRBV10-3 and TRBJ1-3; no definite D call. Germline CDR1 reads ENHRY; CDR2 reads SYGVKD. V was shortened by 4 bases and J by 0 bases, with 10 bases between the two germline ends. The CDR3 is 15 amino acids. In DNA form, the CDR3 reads TGTGCCATCAGTGTTTGGGGAGGCTCTGGAAACACCATATATTTT. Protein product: CAISVWGGSGNTIYF.

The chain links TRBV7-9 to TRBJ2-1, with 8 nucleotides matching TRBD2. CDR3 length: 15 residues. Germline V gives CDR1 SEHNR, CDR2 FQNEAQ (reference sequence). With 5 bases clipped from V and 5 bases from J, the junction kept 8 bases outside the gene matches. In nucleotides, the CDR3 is TGTGCCAGCAGCCCTCGGGGGGGGGTAAACAATGAGCAGTTCTTC. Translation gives CASSPRGGVNNEQFF.

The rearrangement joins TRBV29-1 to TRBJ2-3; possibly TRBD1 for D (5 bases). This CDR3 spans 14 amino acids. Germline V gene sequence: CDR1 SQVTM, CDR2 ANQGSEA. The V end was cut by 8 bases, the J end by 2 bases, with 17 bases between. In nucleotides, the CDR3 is TGCAGCTCTCCCGGGCAGGGATACACAGATACGCAGTATTTT. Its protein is CSSPGQGYTDTQYF.

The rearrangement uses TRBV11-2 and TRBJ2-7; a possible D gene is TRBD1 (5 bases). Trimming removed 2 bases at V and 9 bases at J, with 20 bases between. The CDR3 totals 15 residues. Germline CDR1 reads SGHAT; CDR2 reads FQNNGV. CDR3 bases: TGTGCCAGCAGCTTAAACACAGGCTCCCGGGTCGGGCAGTACTTC. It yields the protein CASSLNTGSRVGQYF.

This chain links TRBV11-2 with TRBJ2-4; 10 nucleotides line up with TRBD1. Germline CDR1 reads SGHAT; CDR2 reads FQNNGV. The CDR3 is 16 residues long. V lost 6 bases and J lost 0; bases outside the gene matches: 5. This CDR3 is CASSFRTGGAKNIQYF. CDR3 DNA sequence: TGTGCCAGCAGTTTTCGGACAGGGGGAGCCAAAAACATTCAGTACTTC.

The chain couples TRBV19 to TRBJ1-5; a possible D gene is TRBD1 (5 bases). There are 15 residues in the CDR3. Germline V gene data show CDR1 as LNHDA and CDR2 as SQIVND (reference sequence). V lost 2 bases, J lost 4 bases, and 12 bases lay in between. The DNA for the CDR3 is TGTGCCAGTAGTATAAGGTCCGGGGGGAATCAGCCCCAGCATTTT. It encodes CASSIRSGGNQPQHF.

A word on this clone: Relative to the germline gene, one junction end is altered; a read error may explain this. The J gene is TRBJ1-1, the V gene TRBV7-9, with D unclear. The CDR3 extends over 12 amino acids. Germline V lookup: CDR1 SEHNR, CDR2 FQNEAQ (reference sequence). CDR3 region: CSSRRGNTEAFF. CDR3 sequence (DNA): TGTTCCAGCAGGCGGGGGAACACTGAAGCTTTCTTT.